Listed below are T cell receptor beta chains from one sample, sequenced in a study of human T cells and chemical hapten exposure. Via MiXCR, TCRdb re-called the RACE reads, giving one row per CDR3 protein. The sample lists under 200,000 distinct CDR3 sequences, roughly a quarter occurring once. The sample here was whole blood, taken in connection with sensitization to the hapten diphenylcyclopropenone (DPC). The receptors shown here come from a woman between 18 and 29 years old with alopecia areata. Some clones in this sample may be carry-over from other donors' samples. Each CDR3 is given with its conserved first and last residue. Each record gives: V gene, J gene, CDR3 protein.

V: TRBV20-1; J: TRBJ2-2; CDR3: CSAGGWPNTGELFF
V: TRBV10-3; J: TRBJ2-3; CDR3: CAIRSGGGSADTQYF
V: TRBV10-3; J: TRBJ2-1; CDR3: CAISPGTDSRVVFF
V: TRBV6-2/TRBV6-3; J: TRBJ2-1; CDR3: CASSYREETPPGEQFF
V: TRBV10-2; J: TRBJ1-2; CDR3: CASSESLGHGYTF
V: TRBV2; J: TRBJ1-1; CDR3: CASESGQVREAFF
V: TRBV7-9; J: TRBJ1-1; CDR3: CASSLMALNTEAFF
V: TRBV29-1; J: TRBJ1-1; CDR3: CSAVGGGSNTEAFF
V: TRBV27; J: TRBJ1-2; CDR3: CASSLRQAYGYTF
V: TRBV4-1; J: TRBJ2-7; CDR3: CASTRGTADREQYF
V: TRBV25-1; J: TRBJ1-1; CDR3: CASSDPDSNTEAFF